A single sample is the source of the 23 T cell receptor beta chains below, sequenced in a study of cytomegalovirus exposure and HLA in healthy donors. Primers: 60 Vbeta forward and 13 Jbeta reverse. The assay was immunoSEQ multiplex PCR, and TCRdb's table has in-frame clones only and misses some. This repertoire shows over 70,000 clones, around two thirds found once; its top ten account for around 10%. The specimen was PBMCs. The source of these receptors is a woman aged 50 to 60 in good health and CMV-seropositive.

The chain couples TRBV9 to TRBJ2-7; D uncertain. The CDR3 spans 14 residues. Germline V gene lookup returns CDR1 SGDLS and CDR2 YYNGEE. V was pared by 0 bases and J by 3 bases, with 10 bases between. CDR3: CASSVEENRYEQYF. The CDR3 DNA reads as TGTGCCAGCAGCGTAGAAGAGAACCGCTACGAGCAGTACTTC.

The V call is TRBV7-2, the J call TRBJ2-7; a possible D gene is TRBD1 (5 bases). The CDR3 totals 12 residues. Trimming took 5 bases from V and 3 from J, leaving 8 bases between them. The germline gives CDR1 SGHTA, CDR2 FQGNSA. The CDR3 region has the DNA TGTGCCAGCAGCGCGCAGGGCTACGAGCAGTACTTC. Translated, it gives CASSAQGYEQYF.

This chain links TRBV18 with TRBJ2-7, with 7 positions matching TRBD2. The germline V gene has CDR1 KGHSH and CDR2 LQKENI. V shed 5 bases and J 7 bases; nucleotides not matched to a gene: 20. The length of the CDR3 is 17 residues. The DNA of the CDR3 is TGTGCCAGCTCAACAGAGTATTTACGGCTTCCGGGAGGAGAGCAGTACTTC. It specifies CASSTEYLRLPGGEQYF.

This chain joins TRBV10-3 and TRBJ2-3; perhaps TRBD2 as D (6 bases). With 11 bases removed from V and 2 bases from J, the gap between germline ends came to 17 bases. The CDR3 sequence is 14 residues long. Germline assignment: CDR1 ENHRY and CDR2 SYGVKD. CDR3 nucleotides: TGTGCCGCATCTCGGGACTCACTCACAGATACGCAGTATTTT. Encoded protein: CAASRDSLTDTQYF.

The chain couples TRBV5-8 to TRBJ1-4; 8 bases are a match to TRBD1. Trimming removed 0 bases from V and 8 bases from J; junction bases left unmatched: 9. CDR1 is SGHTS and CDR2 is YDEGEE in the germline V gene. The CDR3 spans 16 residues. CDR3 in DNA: TGTGCCAGCAGCTTGGGGGTGCAGGGGGCGGAGGAAAAACTGTTTTTT. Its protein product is CASSLGVQGAEEKLFF.

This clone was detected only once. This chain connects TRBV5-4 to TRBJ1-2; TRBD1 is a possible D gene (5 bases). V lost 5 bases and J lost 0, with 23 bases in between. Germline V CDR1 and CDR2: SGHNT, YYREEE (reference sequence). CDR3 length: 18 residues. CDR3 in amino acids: CASSLRGRMGGANYGYTF. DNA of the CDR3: TGTGCCAGCAGTTTGCGGGGAAGGATGGGGGGAGCTAACTATGGCTACACCTTC.

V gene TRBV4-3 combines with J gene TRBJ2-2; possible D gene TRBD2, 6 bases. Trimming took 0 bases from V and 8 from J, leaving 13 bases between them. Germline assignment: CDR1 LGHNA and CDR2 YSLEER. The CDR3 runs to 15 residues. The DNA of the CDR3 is TGCGCCAGCAGCCAAGAGGGGGGTCGAGCGGGGGAGCTGTTTTTT. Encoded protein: CASSQEGGRAGELFF.

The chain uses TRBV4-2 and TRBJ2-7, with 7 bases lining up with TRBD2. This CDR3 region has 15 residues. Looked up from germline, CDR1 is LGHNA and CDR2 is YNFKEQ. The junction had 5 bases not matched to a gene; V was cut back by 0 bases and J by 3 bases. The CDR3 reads CASSQDSLADYEQYF. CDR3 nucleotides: TGTGCCAGCAGCCAAGATAGTCTAGCGGACTACGAGCAGTACTTC.

CDR3 nucleotide sequence: TGCGCCAGCAGCTTGGCGGGGTCGGGTGAGACCCAGTACTTC. It codes for CASSLAGSGETQYF. The V gene is TRBV5-1, the J gene TRBJ2-5; a possible D gene is TRBD2 (5 bases). Trimming shortened V by 0 bases and J by 5 bases, and 11 bases separated the two germline ends. Per germline, CDR1 SGHRS and CDR2 YFSETQ. This CDR3 has 14 residues.

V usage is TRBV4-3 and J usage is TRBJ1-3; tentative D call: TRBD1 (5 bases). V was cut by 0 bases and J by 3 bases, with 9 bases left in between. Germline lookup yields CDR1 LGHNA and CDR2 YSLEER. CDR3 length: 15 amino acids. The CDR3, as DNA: TGCGCCAGCAGCCAAGAACGACAGCTTGGAAACACCATATATTTT. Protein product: CASSQERQLGNTIYF.

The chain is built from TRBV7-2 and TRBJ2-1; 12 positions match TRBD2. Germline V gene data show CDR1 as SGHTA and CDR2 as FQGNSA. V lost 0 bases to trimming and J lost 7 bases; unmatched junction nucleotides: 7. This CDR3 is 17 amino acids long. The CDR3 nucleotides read TGTGCCAGCAGCTTAGCGCCAGCTAGCGGGGGGGCGAATGAGCAGTTCTTC. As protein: CASSLAPASGGANEQFF.

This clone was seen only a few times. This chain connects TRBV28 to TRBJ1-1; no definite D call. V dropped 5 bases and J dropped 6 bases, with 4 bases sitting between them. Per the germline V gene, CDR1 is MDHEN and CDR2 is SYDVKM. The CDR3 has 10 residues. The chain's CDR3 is CASSRSEAFF. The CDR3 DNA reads TGTGCCAGCAGTCGGTCTGAAGCTTTCTTT. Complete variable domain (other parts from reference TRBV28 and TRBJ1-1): DVKVTQSSRYLVKRTGEKVFLECVQDMDHENMFWYRQDPGLGLRLIYFSYDVKMKEKGDIPEGYSVSREKKERFSLILESASTNQTSMYLCASSRSEAFFGQGTRLTVV.

The CDR3 DNA follows: TGTGCCAGCAGCCCGGGACAGGGCTCCTACAATGAGCAGTTCTTC. Translation: CASSPGQGSYNEQFF. V usage is TRBV7-2 and J usage is TRBJ2-1; the match to TRBD1 covers 9 bases. V was clipped by 5 bases and J by 0 bases; unmatched bases: 2. From germline, CDR1 is SGHTA and CDR2 FQGNSA. The CDR3 loop spans 15 amino acids. The full variable domain, in which reference TRBV7-2 and TRBJ2-1 provide the parts outside the CDR3, is GAGVSQSPSNKVTEKGKDVELRCDPISGHTALYWYRQSLGQGLEFLIYFQGNSAPDKSGLPSDRFSAERTGGSVSTLTIQRTQQEDSAVYLCASSPGQGSYNEQFFGPGTRLTVL.

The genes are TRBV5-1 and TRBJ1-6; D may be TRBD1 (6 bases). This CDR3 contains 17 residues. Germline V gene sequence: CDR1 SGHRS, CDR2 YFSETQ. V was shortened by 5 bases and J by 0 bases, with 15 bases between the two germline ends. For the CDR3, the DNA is TGCGCCAGCAGTTGGGACACCTCGAGCTCCTATAATTCACCCCTCCACTTT. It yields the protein CASSWDTSSSYNSPLHF.

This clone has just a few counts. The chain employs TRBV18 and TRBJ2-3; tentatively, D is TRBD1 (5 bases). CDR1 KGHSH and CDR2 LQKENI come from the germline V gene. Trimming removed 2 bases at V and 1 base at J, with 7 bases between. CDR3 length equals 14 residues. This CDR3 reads CASSPGAGTDTQYF. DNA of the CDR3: TGTGCCAGCTCACCAGGGGCGGGCACAGATACGCAGTATTTT.

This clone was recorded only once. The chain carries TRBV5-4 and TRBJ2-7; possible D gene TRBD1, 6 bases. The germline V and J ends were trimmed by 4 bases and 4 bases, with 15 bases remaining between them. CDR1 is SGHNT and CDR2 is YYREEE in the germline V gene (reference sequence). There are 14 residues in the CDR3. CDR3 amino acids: CASSRLQGGYEQYF. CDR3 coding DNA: TGTGCCAGCAGCCGACTACAGGGTGGTTACGAGCAGTACTTC.

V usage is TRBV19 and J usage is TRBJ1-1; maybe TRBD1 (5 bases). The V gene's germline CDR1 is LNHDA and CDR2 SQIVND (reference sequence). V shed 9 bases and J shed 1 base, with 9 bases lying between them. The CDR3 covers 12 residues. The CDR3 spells CASNTGNTEAFF. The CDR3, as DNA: TGTGCCAGCAACACAGGGAACACTGAAGCTTTCTTT.

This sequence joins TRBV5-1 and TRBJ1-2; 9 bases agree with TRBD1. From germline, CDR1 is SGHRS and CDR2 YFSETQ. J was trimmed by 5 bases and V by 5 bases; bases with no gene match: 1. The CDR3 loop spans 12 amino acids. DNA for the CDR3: TGCGCCAGCAGAGGACAGGGGTATGGCTACACCTTC. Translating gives CASRGQGYGYTF.

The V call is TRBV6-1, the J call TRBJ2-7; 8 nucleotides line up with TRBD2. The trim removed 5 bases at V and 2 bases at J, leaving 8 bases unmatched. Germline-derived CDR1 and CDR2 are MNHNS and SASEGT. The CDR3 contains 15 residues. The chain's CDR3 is CASSTFAGGTYEQYF. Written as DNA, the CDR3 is TGTGCCAGCAGTACGTTCGCGGGGGGTACCTACGAGCAGTACTTC.

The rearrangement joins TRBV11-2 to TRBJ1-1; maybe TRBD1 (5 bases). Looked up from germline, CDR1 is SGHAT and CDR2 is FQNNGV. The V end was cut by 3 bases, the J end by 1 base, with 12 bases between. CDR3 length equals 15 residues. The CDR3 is CASSFGGTANTEAFF. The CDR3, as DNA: TGTGCCAGCAGCTTCGGGGGAACGGCGAACACTGAAGCTTTCTTT.

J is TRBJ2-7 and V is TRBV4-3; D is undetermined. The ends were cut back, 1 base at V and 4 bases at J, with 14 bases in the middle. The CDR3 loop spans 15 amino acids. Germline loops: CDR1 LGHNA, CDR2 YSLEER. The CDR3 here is CASSQGTPIFYEQYF. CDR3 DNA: TGCGCCAGCAGCCAAGGTACACCGATTTTTTACGAGCAGTACTTC.

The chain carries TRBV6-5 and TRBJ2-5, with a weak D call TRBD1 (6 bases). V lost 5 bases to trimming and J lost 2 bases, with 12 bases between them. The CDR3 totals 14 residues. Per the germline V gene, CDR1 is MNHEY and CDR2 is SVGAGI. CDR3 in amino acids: CASSTGSPQETQYF. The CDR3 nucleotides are TGTGCCAGCAGTACAGGGTCCCCACAAGAGACCCAGTACTTC.

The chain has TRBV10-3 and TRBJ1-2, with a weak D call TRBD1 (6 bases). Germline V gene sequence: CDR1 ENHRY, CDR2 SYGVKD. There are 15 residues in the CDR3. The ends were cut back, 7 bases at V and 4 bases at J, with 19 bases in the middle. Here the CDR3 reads CAITTQGPTGYGYTF. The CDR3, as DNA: TGTGCCATCACCACACAGGGTCCTACTGGCTATGGCTACACCTTC.